Here is one T cell receptor beta chain with its context. Its antigen remains unidentified. The data were obtained in a study of shared clonotypes between healthy human individuals. Method: immunoSEQ multiplex PCR; TCRdb's copy keeps in-frame clones and lacks some. The sample lists some 500,000 clones, roughly 78% seen once, with about 12% in the top ten. Study findings and constraints: Read depth was anticipated to influence clonotype sharing among donors.

The CDR3 runs 14 residues. Trimming cost V 5 bases and J 3 bases, with 14 bases left between them. In germline, CDR1 is SEHNR, CDR2 FQNEAQ (reference sequence). The sequencing input was PBMCs. V is TRBV7-9 and J is TRBJ2-7; D possibly corresponds to TRBD1 (6 bases). This clonotype was sampled from a woman in her thirties or forties in good health. Some clones in this sample may be carry-over from other donors' samples. CDR3 sequence reads: CASSPRDTHYEQYF. The CDR3 coding sequence is TGTGCCAGCAGCCCCCGGGACACCCACTACGAGCAGTACTTC.